Sequencing of this T cell receptor (beta chain) was carried out in a study of blood T cell repertoires in COVID-19. Study overall: The study drew acute and convalescent COVID-19 samples from the United States, Italy and Spain.

Participants' own reports of clinical history determined their cohort assignment. Original processing notes: Quantification of nucleated cells was approximated via reference gene primer amplification. Measured with immunoSEQ multiplex PCR; TCRdb has only the in-frame clones, and not every one. That table supplies the V and J calls and clone size; D and trimming were determined from the DNA. Of about 300,000 clones listed, 80% to 90% are singletons. CDR1 and CDR2 from the germline V gene are SGHRS and YFSETQ. CDR3 length: 16 amino acids. With V trimmed by 4 bases and J by 2 bases, 7 bases remained unmatched.

The origin of this receptor is a woman between 18 and 29 years old who had recovered from COVID-19. The V and J genes are TRBV5-1 and TRBJ2-5, with 11 bases identical to TRBD1. What was sequenced was PBMCs or T cells enriched from blood (not recorded which). The DNA of the CDR3 is TGCGCCAGCAGCCGTGGGGACAGGGGGGAACAAGAGACCCAGTACTTC. Protein: CASSRGDRGEQETQYF.